This entry describes one T cell receptor beta chain. Antigen specificity is unknown. This specimen comes from a study of CD8+ T cells in alopecia areata. Study background: Twice daily, treated patients received 5 to 10 mg of oral tofacitinib. For 6 to 18 months, tofacitinib was taken, and 6 months off drug followed. Study results and caveats: Scalp lesions, especially in alopecia totalis/universalis, had higher clonality than normal scalp.

Isolated RNA was reverse transcribed into cDNA used as the sequencing template. TCRdb's copy holds only in-frame clones and misses some; the assay was immunoSEQ multiplex PCR. This sample carries 100,000 to 150,000 clones, roughly 50% of them seen once, and the ten largest clones take roughly a sixth. Germline-derived CDR1 and CDR2 are SGDLS and YYNGEE. Trimming took 4 bases from V and 1 from J, leaving 6 bases between them. CDR3 size: 13 residues. The chain employs TRBV9 and TRBJ2-1; D gene unclear. This sample comprised CD8+ T cells sorted from blood, obtained at week 0. The receptor was isolated from a human donor with alopecia areata. CDR3 region: CASSLTSYNEQFF. In DNA form, the CDR3 reads TGTGCCAGCAGCCTTACATCCTACAATGAGCAGTTCTTC.